This T cell receptor (beta chain) stems from a study of T cell responses to AZD1222 COVID-19 vaccine. General study points: Seropositive status at baseline applied to only six AZD1222 recipients. With two AZD1222 doses given, Spike-specific TCR breadth and depth both rose. None of the repertoires were sampled until the peak T cell response had passed. Among vaccine-associated CD4 TCRs, coverage spanned spike, with dominance at 160-218 and 743-854.

Generated by immunoSEQ multiplex PCR, the TCRdb table keeps only in-frame clones and is missing some. The top ten hold 8.5% to 14% of the sample, which has approximately 120,000 clones, around 89% seen once. A word on this clone: Its antigen is unknown.

The V segment lost 5 bases and the J segment 7 bases; nucleotides outside the gene matches: 8. The CDR3 loop spans 15 amino acids. CDR1 SEHNR and CDR2 FQNEAQ come from the germline V gene (reference sequence). The sequence was collected from an adult in good health. Specimen: peripheral blood, collected on day 0 of MenACWY control vaccination. This chain links TRBV7-9 with TRBJ1-2; 12 bases map to TRBD1. CDR3 amino acids: CASSPEGTGGIGYTF. The CDR3 DNA sequence: TGTGCCAGCAGCCCAGAAGGGACAGGGGGCATTGGCTACACCTTC.